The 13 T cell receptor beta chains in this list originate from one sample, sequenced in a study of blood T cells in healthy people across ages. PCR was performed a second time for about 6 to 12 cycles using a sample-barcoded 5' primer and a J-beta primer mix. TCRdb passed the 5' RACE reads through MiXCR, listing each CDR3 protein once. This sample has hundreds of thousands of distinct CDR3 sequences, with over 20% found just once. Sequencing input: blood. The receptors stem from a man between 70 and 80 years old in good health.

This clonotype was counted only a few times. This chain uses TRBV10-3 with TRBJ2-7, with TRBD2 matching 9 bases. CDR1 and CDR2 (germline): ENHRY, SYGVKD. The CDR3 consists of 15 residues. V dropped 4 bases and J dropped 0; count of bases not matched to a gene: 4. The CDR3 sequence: CAISGLAGTSYEQYF. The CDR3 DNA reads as TGTGCCATCAGTGGGCTAGCGGGAACCTCCTACGAGCAGTACTTC.

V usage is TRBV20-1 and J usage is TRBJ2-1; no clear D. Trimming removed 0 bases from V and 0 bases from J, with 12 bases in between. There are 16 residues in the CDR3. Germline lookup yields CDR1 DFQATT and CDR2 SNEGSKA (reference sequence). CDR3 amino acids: CSAREGEKGSYNEQFF. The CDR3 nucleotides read TGCAGTGCTAGAGAAGGCGAGAAGGGCTCCTACAATGAGCAGTTCTTC.

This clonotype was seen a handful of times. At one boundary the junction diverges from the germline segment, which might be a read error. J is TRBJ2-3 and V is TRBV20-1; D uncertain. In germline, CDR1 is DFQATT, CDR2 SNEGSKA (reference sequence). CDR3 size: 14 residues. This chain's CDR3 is CSVNGGRSTDTQCF. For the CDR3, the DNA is TGCAGTGTTAACGGCGGCAGAAGCACAGATACGCAGTGTTTT.

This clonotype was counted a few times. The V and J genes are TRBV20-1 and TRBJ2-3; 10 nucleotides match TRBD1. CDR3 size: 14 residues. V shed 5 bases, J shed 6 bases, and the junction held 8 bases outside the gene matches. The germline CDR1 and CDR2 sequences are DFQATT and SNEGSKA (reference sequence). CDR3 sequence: CSASTDRGRDTQYF. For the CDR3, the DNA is TGCAGTGCTTCAACGGACAGGGGGAGGGATACGCAGTATTTT.

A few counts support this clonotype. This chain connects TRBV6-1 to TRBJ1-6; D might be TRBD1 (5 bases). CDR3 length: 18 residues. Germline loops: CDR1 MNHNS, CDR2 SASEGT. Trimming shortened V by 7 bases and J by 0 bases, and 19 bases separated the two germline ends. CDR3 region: CASTFTAGRTSYNSPLHF. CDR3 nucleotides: TGTGCCAGCACCTTCACAGCAGGGCGGACCTCCTATAATTCACCCCTCCACTTT.

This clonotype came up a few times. CDR3 nucleotides: TGTGCCAGCAGCCAACAGGGGGTCCAAGAGACCCAGTACTTC. Its protein product is CASSQQGVQETQYF. This rearrangement joins TRBV7-8 to TRBJ2-5; 8 nucleotides align to TRBD1. The trim removed 5 bases at V and 1 base at J, leaving 3 bases unmatched. The length of the CDR3 is 14 residues. CDR1 and CDR2 from the germline V gene are SGHVS and FQNEAQ.

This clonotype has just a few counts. The CDR3 DNA is TGCAGTGCTAGAGTCCCATACTACAATGAGCAGTTCTTC. It yields the protein CSARVPYYNEQFF. The rearrangement links TRBV20-1 to TRBJ2-5; D not resolved. The J call may not be correct, given that the DNA end is closer to TRBJ2-1. Germline lookup yields CDR1 DFQATT and CDR2 SNEGSKA (reference sequence). CDR3 length equals 13 residues.

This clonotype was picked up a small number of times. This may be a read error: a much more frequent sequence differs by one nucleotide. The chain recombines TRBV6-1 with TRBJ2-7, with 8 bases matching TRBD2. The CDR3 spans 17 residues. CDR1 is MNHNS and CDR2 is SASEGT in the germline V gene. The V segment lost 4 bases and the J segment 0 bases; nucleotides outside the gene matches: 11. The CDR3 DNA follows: TGTGCCAGCAGTGGAGCTCGAGAGACTAGCGACTCCTACGAGCAGTACTTC. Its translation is CASSGARETSDSYEQYF.

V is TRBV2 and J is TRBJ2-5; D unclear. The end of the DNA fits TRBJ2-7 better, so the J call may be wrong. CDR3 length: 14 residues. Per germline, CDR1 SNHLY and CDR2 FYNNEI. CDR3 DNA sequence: TGTGCCAGCAGTGGAACGGGCAAACCCTACGAGCAGTACTTC. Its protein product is CASSGTGKPYEQYF.

In nucleotides, the CDR3 is TGTGCCAGCAGCGTAGGGACGAAGGGCGGCTACACCTTC. Translated, it gives CASSVGTKGGYTF. J is TRBJ1-2 and V is TRBV9; D not resolved. With 0 bases removed from V and 8 bases from J, the gap between germline ends came to 11 bases. Germline values: CDR1 SGDLS, CDR2 YYNGEE. This CDR3 region has 13 residues.

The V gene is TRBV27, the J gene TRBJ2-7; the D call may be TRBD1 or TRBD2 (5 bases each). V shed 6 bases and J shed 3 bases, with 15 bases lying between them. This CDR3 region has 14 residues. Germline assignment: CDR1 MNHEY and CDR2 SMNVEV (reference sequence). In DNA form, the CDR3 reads TGTGCCAGCAGGACCGGGACGCCTGACTACGAGCAGTACTTC. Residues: CASRTGTPDYEQYF.

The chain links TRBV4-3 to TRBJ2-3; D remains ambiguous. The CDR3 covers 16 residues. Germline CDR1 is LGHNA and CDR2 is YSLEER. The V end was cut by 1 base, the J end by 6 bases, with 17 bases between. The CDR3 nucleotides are TGCGCCAGCAGCCAAGGGGGAACCAACTTCGTGGATACGCAGTATTTT. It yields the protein CASSQGGTNFVDTQYF.

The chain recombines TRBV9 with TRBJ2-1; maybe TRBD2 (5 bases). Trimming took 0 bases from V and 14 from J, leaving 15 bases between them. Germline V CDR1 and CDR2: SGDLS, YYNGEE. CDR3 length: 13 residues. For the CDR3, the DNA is TGTGCCAGCAGCGTAGGTGGTTCTAGCTCGGAGTTCTTC. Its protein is CASSVGGSSSEFF.